This T cell receptor beta chain was captured in a study of T-cell reconstitution after alpha-beta-depleted transplantation in children. Unique molecular identifiers were incorporated into the prepared TCRbeta library. TCRdb analysed the PCR reads with MiXCR anew, one entry per CDR3 protein. The top ten hold about 4% of the sample, which has a few hundred thousand distinct CDR3 sequences, roughly 14% seen once. The CDR3 consists of 17 residues. The V gene end was trimmed by 0 bases and the J gene end by 10 bases; junction bases not matched to a gene: 12. CDR1 SGHDN and CDR2 FVKESK come from the germline V gene. This clonotype was detected many times.

This TCR was recovered from a human donor who donated a stem cell graft to a child with Fanconi anemia. V and J are TRBV14 and TRBJ2-1; TRBD2 agrees at 10 bases. The sequences come from PBMCs, collected from the stem cell graft. The CDR3 region has the DNA TGTGCCAGCAGCCAAGATCGAGAGCGGGGGGGGCCCCGGGAGCAGTTCTTC. This translates into CASSQDRERGGPREQFF.